Following are 16 T cell receptor beta chains from one sample sequenced in a study of T cells in Graves' hyperthyroidism and ophthalmopathy. TCR beta CDR3 region amplification was performed from RNA transcripts. TCR CDR3 regions were first amplified by RT-PCR with HTBI primers. In TCRdb, the multiplex PCR reads were re-called with MiXCR into one record per CDR3 protein. The repertoire consists of some 380,000 distinct CDR3 sequences, with roughly 14% occurring once and the leading ten covering roughly 20%. Sequences were obtained from blood. The source is a man younger than 45 with Graves' hyperthyroidism that later progressed to Graves' ophthalmopathy.

This clonotype was observed at least ten times. The V call is TRBV7-9, the J call TRBJ2-7, with TRBD1 matching 12 bases. Germline CDR1 SEHNR, CDR2 FQNEAQ (reference sequence). With V trimmed by 9 bases and J by 7 bases, 10 bases remained unmatched. This CDR3 is 14 amino acids long. The CDR3 here is CARGGWDRGQEQYF. The CDR3 region has the DNA TGTGCCAGGGGGGGTTGGGACAGGGGGCAGGAGCAGTACTTC.

This chain connects TRBV18 to TRBJ1-2; the match to TRBD1 covers 7 bases. The CDR3 extends over 16 amino acids. Germline values: CDR1 KGHSH, CDR2 LQKENI. V dropped 4 bases and J dropped 5; count of bases not matched to a gene: 13. The CDR3 reads CASSRDPDRRGYGYTF. The CDR3 coding sequence is TGTGCCAGCTCACGGGACCCGGACAGGCGGGGGTATGGCTACACCTTC.

The sample holds a few counts of this clonotype. The rearrangement links TRBV29-1 to TRBJ1-2; tentative D call: TRBD1 (5 bases). CDR1 SQVTM and CDR2 ANQGSEA come from the germline V gene. V lost 4 bases to trimming and J lost 3 bases, with 12 bases between them. The length of the CDR3 is 13 residues. The CDR3 DNA follows: TGCAGCGTTGGCCCGCAGGGACACTATGGCTACACCTTC. It encodes CSVGPQGHYGYTF.

This clonotype was seen a few times. The chain employs TRBV6-2 or TRBV6-3 and TRBJ2-3; D remains ambiguous. The germline V gene encodes CDR1 MNHEY and CDR2 SVGEGT. V lost 7 bases to trimming and J lost 1 base, with 9 bases between them. The CDR3 is 13 amino acids. DNA for the CDR3: TGTGCCAGCACTCCTGTGGGCACAGATACGCAGTATTTT. This sequence encodes CASTPVGTDTQYF.

CDR3 DNA: TGTGCCAGCAGCCAGACTACAGGGTCGATAGATGGCTACACCTTC. Its translation: CASSQTTGSIDGYTF. The rearrangement uses TRBV5-4 and TRBJ1-2; D might be TRBD1 (6 bases). CDR1 is SGHNT and CDR2 is YYREEE in the germline V gene (reference sequence). This CDR3 comprises 15 residues. V was trimmed by 4 bases and J by 6 bases, leaving 19 bases between them.

In its sample, this clonotype was seen many times. The CDR3 loop reads CASSWGGTGYEQYF. CDR3 in DNA: TGCGCCAGCAGCTGGGGGGGGACAGGTTACGAGCAGTACTTC. The V gene is TRBV5-1, the J gene TRBJ2-7; TRBD1 might be the D (8 bases). The CDR3 is 14 residues long. Trimming left V 3 bases short and J 4 bases short, with 14 bases between. CDR1 and CDR2 from the germline V gene are SGHRS and YFSETQ.

The rearrangement links TRBV5-5 to TRBJ2-7; D is unclear. The CDR3 is 13 amino acids. CDR1 and CDR2 from the germline V gene are SGHKS and YYEKEE (reference sequence). Trimming took 6 bases from V and 0 from J, leaving 10 bases between them. CDR3 in amino acids: CASTIPHSYEQYF. The CDR3 nucleotides are TGTGCCAGCACCATTCCCCACTCCTACGAGCAGTACTTC.

This clonotype came up many times. This rearrangement joins TRBV27 to TRBJ1-2; 8 bases fit TRBD1. CDR3 size: 13 residues. V gave up 5 bases and J gave up 7 bases; unmatched junction bases: 6. Looked up from germline, CDR1 is MNHEY and CDR2 is SMNVEV (reference sequence). The CDR3 sequence: CASSPPGGGGYTF. In DNA, the CDR3 is TGTGCCAGCAGTCCCCCAGGGGGCGGTGGCTACACCTTC.

This clonotype was picked up many times. V and J are TRBV27 and TRBJ2-7, with TRBD2 matching over 9 bases. Trimming cost V 6 bases and J 5 bases; bases outside gene matches: 5. Germline lookup yields CDR1 MNHEY and CDR2 SMNVEV (reference sequence). The CDR3 extends over 13 amino acids. The CDR3 is CASSYGGGDEQYF. The CDR3, as DNA: TGTGCCAGCAGCTACGGCGGGGGGGACGAGCAGTACTTC.

This clonotype has at least ten counts. The chain links TRBV12-3 or TRBV12-4 to TRBJ1-3; a possible D gene is TRBD1 (5 bases). Between the trimmed V and J ends, which lost 7 bases and 2 bases, there was a span of 12 bases. The CDR3 is 14 residues long. Here the CDR3 DNA reads TGTGCCAGCACAGGGACCTTTGCTGGAAACACCATATATTTT. Protein: CASTGTFAGNTIYF.

This clonotype was seen ten or more times. The J gene is TRBJ2-7, the V gene TRBV4-1; weak D call: TRBD2 (5 bases). CDR1 is MGHRA and CDR2 is YSYEKL in the germline V gene. Deletions cut 3 bases from V and 4 bases from J, with 13 bases between. The CDR3 sequence is 14 residues long. The CDR3 sequence: CASSQAGLRYEQYF. The CDR3 DNA reads TGCGCCAGCAGCCAGGCCGGACTGCGTTACGAGCAGTACTTC.

This clonotype was counted many times. This chain links TRBV2 with TRBJ1-4; 9 bases line up with TRBD1. CDR3 length: 13 amino acids. V dropped 8 bases and J dropped 8; count of bases not matched to a gene: 6. Germline V CDR1 and CDR2: SNHLY, FYNNEI. The CDR3 protein is CASRGQGWEKLFF. The DNA for the CDR3 is TGTGCCAGCCGGGGACAGGGTTGGGAAAAACTGTTTTTT.

As regards this clonotype: This may stem from a read error, because a much larger clone lies one nucleotide away. This chain joins TRBV13 and TRBJ1-1, with no clear D. The V gene's germline CDR1 is PRHDT and CDR2 FYEKMQ (reference sequence). The CDR3 is 14 amino acids. The V end lost 4 bases, the J end lost 1 base, and 10 bases lay between the germline ends. CDR3 coding DNA: TGTGCCAGCAGCTCAGTAAAGGGGAACACTGAAGCTTTCTTT. Translated, it gives CASSSVKGNTEAFF.

The sample holds many counts of this clonotype. J is TRBJ2-5 and V is TRBV12-3 or TRBV12-4; TRBD1 is a possible D gene (6 bases). V lost 4 bases and J lost 5, with 11 bases in between. This CDR3 has 13 residues. CDR3 bases: TGTGCCAGCAGTTCAGGGGTTTGGGAGACCCAGTACTTC. Translating it yields CASSSGVWETQYF.

This clonotype was seen a handful of times. The chain uses TRBV29-1 and TRBJ1-1; no firm D call. Germline-derived CDR1 and CDR2 are SQVTM and ANQGSEA. V was cut by 5 bases and J by 3 bases, with 4 bases left in between. The CDR3 extends over 10 amino acids. The CDR3 sequence is CSVYHTEAFF. CDR3 in DNA: TGCAGCGTTTATCACACTGAAGCTTTCTTT. Filled out from reference TRBV29-1 and TRBJ1-1, the complete variable domain reads SAVISQKPSRDICQRGTSLTIQCQVDSQVTMMFWYRQQPGQSLTLIATANQGSEATYESGFVIDKFPISRPNLTFSTLTVSNMSPEDSSIYLCSVYHTEAFFGQGTRLTVV.

This clonotype was seen ten or more times. The chain carries TRBV7-9 and TRBJ1-1; no definite D call. Trimming took 3 bases from V and 1 from J, leaving 6 bases between them. Germline lookup yields CDR1 SEHNR and CDR2 FQNEAQ (reference sequence). The CDR3 is 13 amino acids. The CDR3 is CASSLDSNTEAFF. CDR3 sequence (DNA): TGTGCCAGCAGCTTGGACTCGAACACTGAAGCTTTCTTT.